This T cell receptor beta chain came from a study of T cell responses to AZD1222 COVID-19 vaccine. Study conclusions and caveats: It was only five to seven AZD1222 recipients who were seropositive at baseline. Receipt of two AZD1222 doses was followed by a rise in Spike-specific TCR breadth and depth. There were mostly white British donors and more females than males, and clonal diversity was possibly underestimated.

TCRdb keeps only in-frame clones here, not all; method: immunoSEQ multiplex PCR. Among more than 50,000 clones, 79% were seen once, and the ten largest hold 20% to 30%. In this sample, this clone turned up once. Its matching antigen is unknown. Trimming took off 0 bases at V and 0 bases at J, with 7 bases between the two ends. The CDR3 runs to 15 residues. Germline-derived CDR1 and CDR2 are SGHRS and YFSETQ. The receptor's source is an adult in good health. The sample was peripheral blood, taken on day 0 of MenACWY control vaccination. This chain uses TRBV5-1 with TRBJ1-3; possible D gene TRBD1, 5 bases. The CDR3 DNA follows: TGCGCCAGCAGCTTGGAGGGGACCTCTGGAAACACCATATATTTT. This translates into CASSLEGTSGNTIYF.